The table lists the clone carrying this TCR beta chain with many counts. The data were taken from a study of regulatory T cells in long-lasting Graves disease. Combining iRepertoire HTBI primers with Arm-PCR of CDR3 regions, the authors built TCR beta libraries. TCRdb independently ran MiXCR on the multiplex PCR reads; one entry per CDR3 protein. The data show fewer than 650,000 distinct CDR3 sequences, with around 17% seen just once and around 18% held by the top ten. Germline CDR1 SQVTM, CDR2 ANQGSEA. V gave up 3 bases and J gave up 4 bases; unmatched junction bases: 8. The CDR3 is 14 residues long. Specified time point: newly diagnosed GD, antithyroid drugs for less than 3 months. Preparation of the TCR library used RNA extracted from PBMCs. Separately, the same data were catalogued under a study of T cells in Graves' hyperthyroidism and ophthalmopathy.

V and J are TRBV29-1 and TRBJ2-7; the match to TRBD1 covers 8 bases. The specimen was peripheral blood mononuclear cells (PBMCs), collected at new diagnosis, from a patient treated with antithyroid drugs. The origin of this receptor is a woman aged 30 to 39 with Graves disease. CDR3 sequence: CSVERAGGLYEQYF. DNA for the CDR3: TGCAGCGTTGAGCGGGCAGGGGGCTTATACGAGCAGTACTTC.